This T cell receptor (beta chain) was recorded in a study of early T cells in non-severe SARS-CoV-2 infection. Note on this clonotype: What it recognizes is unknown.

Trimming left V 0 bases short and J 3 bases short, with 14 bases between. CDR3 size: 16 residues. Germline assignment: CDR1 LGHDT and CDR2 YNNKEL (reference sequence). Attachment of unique molecular identifiers to individual cDNA molecules was performed. TCRdb itself ran the 5' RACE reads through MiXCR, one entry per CDR3 protein. The profile shows tens of thousands of distinct CDR3 sequences, roughly an eighth of them singletons. Study outcomes and limitations: CD4 and private specificities were missed by VDJdb matching, which favored anti-spike CD8 responses.

The gene calls are TRBV3-1 and TRBJ1-1; D might be TRBD1 (5 bases). The sequencing sample was made of whole blood. The clonotype was recovered from an adult who was a healthcare worker with PCR-confirmed SARS-CoV-2 infection or an uninfected control (not recorded which). This CDR3 is CASSQEWGYTHTEAFF. Here the CDR3 DNA reads TGTGCCAGCAGCCAAGAGTGGGGGTACACGCACACTGAAGCTTTCTTT. Full variable domain (outside the CDR3, taken from reference TRBV3-1 and TRBJ1-1): DTAVSQTPKYLVTQMGNDKSIKCEQNLGHDTMYWYKQDSKKFLKIMFSYNNKELIINETVPNRFSPKSPDKAHLNLHINSLELGDSAVYFCASSQEWGYTHTEAFFGQGTRLTVV.